Presented here are 14 T cell receptor beta chains from one specimen sequenced in a study of blood T cell repertoires in COVID-19. Libraries were prepared by immunoSEQ multiplex PCR; TCRdb keeps only in-frame clonotypes and omits some of them. The data contain some 150,000 clones, approximately 80% of them singletons. The material sequenced was peripheral blood. Receptors were obtained from a woman aged 45-59 years in a cohort sampled during active or convalescent COVID-19.

DNA for the CDR3: TGTGCCAGCAGCCCCTCCAGGGGGACTGAAGCTTTCTTT. It specifies CASSPSRGTEAFF. The gene calls are TRBV3-1 (or the pseudogene TRBV3-2) and TRBJ1-1; 7 nucleotides agree with TRBD1. Germline-derived CDR1 and CDR2 are LGHDT and YNNKEL (reference sequence). This CDR3 is built from 13 residues. V lost 4 bases, J lost 5 bases, and 4 bases stayed unmatched.

As for this clone: The sample contains more than one DNA sequence encoding this CDR3. V gene TRBV6-5 combines with J gene TRBJ1-4; the D is unclear. Germline CDR1 reads MNHEY; CDR2 reads SVGAGI. The CDR3 is 13 amino acids. Trimming cost V 5 bases and J 8 bases, with 12 bases left between them. The CDR3 protein is CASSQADREKLFF. As DNA, the CDR3 is TGTGCCAGCAGTCAGGCAGATCGCGAAAAACTGTTTTTT.

The chain uses TRBV4-2 and TRBJ1-1; a weak D match, TRBD1 (5 bases). The CDR3 has 14 amino acids. V lost 1 base and J lost 4, with 10 bases in between. CDR1 is LGHNA and CDR2 is YNFKEQ in the germline V gene. This chain's CDR3 is CASSQGGTGTEAFF. The CDR3 DNA reads TGTGCCAGCAGCCAAGGGGGGACTGGCACTGAAGCTTTCTTT.

The rearrangement links TRBV11-1 to TRBJ2-1; D is possibly TRBD1 (6 bases). The CDR3 runs 15 residues. Germline loops: CDR1 SGHAT, CDR2 FQDESV (reference sequence). Trimming took 5 bases from V and 0 from J, leaving 11 bases between them. In DNA, the CDR3 is TGTGCCAGCAGCCCAGACAGGTCCTCCTACAATGAGCAGTTCTTC. Encoded protein: CASSPDRSSYNEQFF.

V gene TRBV3-1 (or the pseudogene TRBV3-2) combines with J gene TRBJ1-2, with 7 bases that match TRBD1. Germline-derived CDR1 and CDR2 are LGHDT and YNNKEL (reference sequence). Trimming removed 1 base from V and 6 bases from J; junction bases left unmatched: 5. This CDR3 is 14 amino acids long. The CDR3 sequence: CASSQAGGWDGYTF. CDR3 nucleotides: TGTGCCAGCAGCCAAGCAGGGGGATGGGATGGCTACACCTTC.

The CDR3 nucleotides read TGTGCCAGCAGCGCCTCGGGGCGGGGGACTCCAGATACGCAGTATTTT. Protein sequence: CASSASGRGTPDTQYF. The chain recombines TRBV7-2 with TRBJ2-3, with 7 bases fitting TRBD2. The length of the CDR3 is 16 residues. Germline CDR1 SGHTA, CDR2 FQGNSA. V lost 5 bases, J lost 4 bases, and 12 bases stayed unmatched.

V is TRBV4-3 and J is TRBJ2-3, with TRBD2 as a possible D gene (7 bases). Trimming shortened V by 4 bases and J by 6 bases, and 14 bases separated the two germline ends. Looked up from germline, CDR1 is LGHNA and CDR2 is YSLEER. This CDR3 spans 14 amino acids. In DNA form, the CDR3 reads TGCGCCAGCAGCCCCGGGGGGCCGAGTGATACGCAGTATTTT. The encoded protein is CASSPGGPSDTQYF.

V is TRBV4-1 and J is TRBJ1-1, with 9 bases that match TRBD1. Trimming took 4 bases from V and 6 from J; bases not matched to a gene: 3. CDR1 and CDR2 (germline): MGHRA, YSYEKL. The CDR3 sequence is 13 residues long. The CDR3 sequence is CASSLRDRAEAFF. The CDR3 DNA reads as TGCGCCAGCAGCCTCCGGGACAGGGCTGAAGCTTTCTTT.

This chain links TRBV4-1 with TRBJ1-3, with 8 positions matching TRBD1. This CDR3 has 16 amino acids. Per the germline V gene, CDR1 is MGHRA and CDR2 is YSYEKL. The trim removed 3 bases at V and 0 bases at J, leaving 4 bases unmatched. CDR3 DNA: TGCGCCAGCAGCCATTCGGACAGGGCCTCTGGAAACACCATATATTTT. Translated, it gives CASSHSDRASGNTIYF.

The V call is TRBV24-1, the J call TRBJ2-1; weak D call: TRBD1 (6 bases). The germline gives CDR1 KGHDR, CDR2 SFDVKD. Between the trimmed V and J ends, which lost 3 bases and 1 base, there was a span of 15 bases. The CDR3 extends over 17 amino acids. CDR3 sequence: CATSDPTGSRSYNEQFF. CDR3 DNA sequence: TGTGCCACCAGTGATCCCACAGGGTCCCGGTCCTACAATGAGCAGTTCTTC.

The chain recombines TRBV5-4 with TRBJ2-3, with 14 bases fitting TRBD2. The germline CDR1 and CDR2 sequences are SGHNT and YYREEE (reference sequence). CDR3 length: 15 amino acids. V shed 2 bases and J 5 bases; nucleotides not matched to a gene: 1. This CDR3 reads CASSFGLAGGDTQYF. In DNA form, the CDR3 reads TGTGCCAGCAGCTTTGGACTAGCGGGGGGAGATACGCAGTATTTT.

The V call is TRBV5-1, the J call TRBJ2-1; TRBD2 might be the D (5 bases). V was shortened by 0 bases and J by 3 bases, with 13 bases between the two germline ends. Per the germline V gene, CDR1 is SGHRS and CDR2 is YFSETQ. CDR3 length: 16 residues. The CDR3 loop reads CASSLAADSYYNEQFF. The CDR3 DNA follows: TGCGCCAGCAGCTTGGCGGCGGACTCTTACTACAATGAGCAGTTCTTC.

The chain carries TRBV10-3 and TRBJ2-1; 9 positions agree with TRBD1. The CDR3 length is 16 residues. Germline values: CDR1 ENHRY, CDR2 SYGVKD. V shed 2 bases, J shed 6 bases, and the junction held 8 bases outside the gene matches. DNA for the CDR3: TGTGCCATCAGTGAGCCTAACAGGGGGCTAGGCAATGAGCAGTTCTTC. Protein product: CAISEPNRGLGNEQFF.

This clone was seen once. V is TRBV11-2 and J is TRBJ1-4; tentative D call: TRBD1 (6 bases). CDR3 length: 16 residues. V lost 5 bases, J lost 6 bases, and 19 bases lay in between. Germline assignment: CDR1 SGHAT and CDR2 FQNNGV. The DNA of the CDR3 is TGTGCCAGCAGCCCTATAGGGGGGGGAATGGATGAAAAACTGTTTTTT. This codes for CASSPIGGGMDEKLFF.